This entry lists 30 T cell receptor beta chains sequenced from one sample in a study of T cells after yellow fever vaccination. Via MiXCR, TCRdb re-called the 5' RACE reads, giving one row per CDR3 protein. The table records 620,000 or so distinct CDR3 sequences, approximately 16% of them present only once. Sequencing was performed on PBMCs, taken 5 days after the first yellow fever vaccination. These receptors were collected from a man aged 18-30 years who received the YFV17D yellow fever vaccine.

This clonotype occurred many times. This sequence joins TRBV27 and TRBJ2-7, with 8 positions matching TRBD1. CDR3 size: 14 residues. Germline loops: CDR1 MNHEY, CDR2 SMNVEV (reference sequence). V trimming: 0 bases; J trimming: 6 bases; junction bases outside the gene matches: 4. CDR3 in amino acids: CASSLSRQGREQYV. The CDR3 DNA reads TGTGCCAGCAGTTTATCGAGACAGGGGCGCGAGCAGTACGTC.

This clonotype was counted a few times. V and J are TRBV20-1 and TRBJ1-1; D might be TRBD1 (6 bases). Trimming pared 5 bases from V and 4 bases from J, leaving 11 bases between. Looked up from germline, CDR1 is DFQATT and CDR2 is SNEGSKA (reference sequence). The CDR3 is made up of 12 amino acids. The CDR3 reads CSAYRGGTEAFF. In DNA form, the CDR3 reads TGCAGTGCTTATCGAGGGGGCACTGAAGCTTTCTTT.

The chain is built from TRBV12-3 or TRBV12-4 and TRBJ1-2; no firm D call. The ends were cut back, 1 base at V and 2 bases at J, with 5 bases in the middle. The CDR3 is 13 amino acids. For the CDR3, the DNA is TGTGCCAGCAGTTTAGTCATAAACTATGGCTACACCTTC. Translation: CASSLVINYGYTF.

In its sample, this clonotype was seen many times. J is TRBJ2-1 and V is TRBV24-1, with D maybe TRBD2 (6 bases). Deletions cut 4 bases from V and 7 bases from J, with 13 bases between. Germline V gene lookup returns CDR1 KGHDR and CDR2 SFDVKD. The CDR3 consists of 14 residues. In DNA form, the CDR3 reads TGTGCCACCAGTGAGCCGGACTACCCAAATGAGCAGTTCTTC. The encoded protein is CATSEPDYPNEQFF.

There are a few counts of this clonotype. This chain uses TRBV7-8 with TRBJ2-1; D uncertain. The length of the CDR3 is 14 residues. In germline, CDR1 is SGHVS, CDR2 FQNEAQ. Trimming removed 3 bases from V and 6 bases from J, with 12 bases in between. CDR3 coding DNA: TGTGCCAGCAGCTTGGCCTTTGGGTCCAATGAGCAGTTCTTC. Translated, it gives CASSLAFGSNEQFF.

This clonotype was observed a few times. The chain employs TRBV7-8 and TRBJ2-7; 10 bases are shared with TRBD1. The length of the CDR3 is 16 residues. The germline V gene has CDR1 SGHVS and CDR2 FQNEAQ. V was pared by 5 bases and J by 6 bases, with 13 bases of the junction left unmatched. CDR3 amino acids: CASSLMGLGQGTEQYF. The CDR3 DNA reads TGTGCCAGCAGCCTTATGGGCTTGGGACAGGGGACCGAGCAGTACTTC.

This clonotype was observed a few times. In DNA form, the CDR3 reads TGTGCCAGCTCACCTTCGCCCGACGGAGAGCAGTTCTTC. As protein: CASSPSPDGEQFF. V gene TRBV18 combines with J gene TRBJ2-1; D gene ambiguous. Germline values: CDR1 KGHSH, CDR2 LQKENI. The CDR3 length is 13 residues. Trimming left V 3 bases short and J 10 bases short, with 13 bases between.

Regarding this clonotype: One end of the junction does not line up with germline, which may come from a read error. The CDR3 DNA sequence: TGTGCCAGCAGCCTAGAGGGACCACCTCTAAGTTATAATTCTCCCCTCCACTTT. Amino acids: CASSLEGPPLSYNSPLHF. V is TRBV11-2 and J is TRBJ1-6; D might be TRBD1 (5 bases). There are 18 residues in the CDR3. CDR1 is SGHAT, CDR2 FQNNGV, per germline.

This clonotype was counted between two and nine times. CDR3 region: CASSPDRTYNEQFF. DNA for the CDR3: TGTGCCAGCAGCCCGGACCGGACTTACAATGAGCAGTTCTTC. The gene calls are TRBV7-2 and TRBJ2-1; TRBD2 might be the D (5 bases). V was cut by 5 bases and J by 4 bases, with 12 bases left in between. In germline, CDR1 is SGHTA, CDR2 FQGNSA. This CDR3 region has 14 residues.

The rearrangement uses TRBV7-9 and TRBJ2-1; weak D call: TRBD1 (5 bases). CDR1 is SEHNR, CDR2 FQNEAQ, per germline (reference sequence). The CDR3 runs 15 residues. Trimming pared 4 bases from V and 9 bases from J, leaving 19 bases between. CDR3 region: CASSSQGNVVGEQFF. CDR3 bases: TGTGCCAGCAGCTCCCAGGGTAATGTGGTTGGTGAGCAGTTCTTC.

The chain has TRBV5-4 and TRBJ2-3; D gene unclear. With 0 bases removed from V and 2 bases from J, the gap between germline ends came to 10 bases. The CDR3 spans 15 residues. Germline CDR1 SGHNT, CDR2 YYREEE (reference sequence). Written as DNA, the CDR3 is TGTGCCAGCAGCTTGGCGGACCCACCCACAGATACGCAGTATTTT. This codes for CASSLADPPTDTQYF.

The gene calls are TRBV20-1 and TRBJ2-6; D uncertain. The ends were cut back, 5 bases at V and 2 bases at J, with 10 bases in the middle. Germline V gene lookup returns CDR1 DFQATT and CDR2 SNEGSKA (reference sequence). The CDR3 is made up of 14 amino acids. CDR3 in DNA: TGCAGTGCTCCCACGGCCCCTGGGGCCAACGTCCTGACTTTC. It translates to CSAPTAPGANVLTF.

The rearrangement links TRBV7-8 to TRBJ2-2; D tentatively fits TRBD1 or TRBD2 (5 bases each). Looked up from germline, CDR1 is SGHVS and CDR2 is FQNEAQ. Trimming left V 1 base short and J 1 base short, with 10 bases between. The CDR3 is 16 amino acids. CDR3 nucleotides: TGTGCCAGCAGCTTAGTGGGGGTAGGGAACACCGGGGAGCTGTTTTTT. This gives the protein CASSLVGVGNTGELFF.

DNA for the CDR3: TGCGCCAGCAGCTTGGCGGGGATGACCACCGGGGAGCTGTTTTTT. As protein: CASSLAGMTTGELFF. The chain is built from TRBV5-1 and TRBJ2-2, with D possibly TRBD2 on 5 matching bases. The CDR3 covers 15 residues. Trimming removed 0 bases from V and 4 bases from J, with 10 bases in between. Germline V gene sequence: CDR1 SGHRS, CDR2 YFSETQ.

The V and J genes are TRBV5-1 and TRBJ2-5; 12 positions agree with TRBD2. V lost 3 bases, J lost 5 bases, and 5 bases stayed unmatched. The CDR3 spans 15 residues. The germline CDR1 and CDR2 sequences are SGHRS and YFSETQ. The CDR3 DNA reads TGCGCCAGCAGCTGGACTAGCGGGGTCCGCGAGACCCAGTACTTC. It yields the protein CASSWTSGVRETQYF.

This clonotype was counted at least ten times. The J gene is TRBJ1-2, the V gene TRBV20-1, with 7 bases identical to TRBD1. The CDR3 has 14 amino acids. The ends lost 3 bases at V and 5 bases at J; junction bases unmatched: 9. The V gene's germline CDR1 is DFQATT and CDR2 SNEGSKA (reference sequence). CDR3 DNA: TGCAGTGCTAGTGTCGGGACAGCACTTTATGGCTACACCTTC. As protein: CSASVGTALYGYTF.

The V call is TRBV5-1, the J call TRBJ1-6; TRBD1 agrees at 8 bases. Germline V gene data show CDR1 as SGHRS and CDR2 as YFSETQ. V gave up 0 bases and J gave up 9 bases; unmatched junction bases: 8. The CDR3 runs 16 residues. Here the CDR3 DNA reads TGCGCCAGCAGCTTGGAAGAAGGGACAGGCGGTTCACCCCTCCACTTT. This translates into CASSLEEGTGGSPLHF.

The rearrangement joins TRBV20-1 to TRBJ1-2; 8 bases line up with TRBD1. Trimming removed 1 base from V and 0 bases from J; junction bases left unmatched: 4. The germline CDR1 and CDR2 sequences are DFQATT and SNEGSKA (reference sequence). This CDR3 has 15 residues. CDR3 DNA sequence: TGCAGTGCTAGAGTCCCCAGGGGGCCTAACTATGGCTACACCTTC. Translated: CSARVPRGPNYGYTF.

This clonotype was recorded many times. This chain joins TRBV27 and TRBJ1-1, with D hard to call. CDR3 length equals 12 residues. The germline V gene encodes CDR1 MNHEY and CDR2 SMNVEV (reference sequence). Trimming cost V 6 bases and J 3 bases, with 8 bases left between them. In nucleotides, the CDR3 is TGTGCCAGCAGGGGGTGGGACACTGAAGCTTTCTTT. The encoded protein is CASRGWDTEAFF.

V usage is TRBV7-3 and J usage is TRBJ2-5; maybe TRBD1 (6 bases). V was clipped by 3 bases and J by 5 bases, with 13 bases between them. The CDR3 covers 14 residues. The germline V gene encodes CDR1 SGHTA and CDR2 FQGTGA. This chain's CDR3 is CASSLTQGSETQYF. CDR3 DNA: TGTGCCAGCAGCTTGACCCAGGGGAGCGAGACCCAGTACTTC.

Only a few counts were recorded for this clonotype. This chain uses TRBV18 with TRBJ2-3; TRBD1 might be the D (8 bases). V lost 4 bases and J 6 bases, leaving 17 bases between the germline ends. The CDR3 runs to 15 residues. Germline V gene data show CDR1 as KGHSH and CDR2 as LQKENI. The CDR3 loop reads CASSRSGQGGDTQYF. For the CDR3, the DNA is TGTGCCAGCTCACGGTCCGGACAGGGAGGGGATACGCAGTATTTT. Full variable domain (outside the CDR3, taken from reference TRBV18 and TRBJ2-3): NAGVMQNPRHLVRRRGQEARLRCSPMKGHSHVYWYRQLPEEGLKFMVYLQKENIIDESGMPKERFSAEFPKEGPSILRIQQVVRGDSAAYFCASSRSGQGGDTQYFGPGTRLTVL.

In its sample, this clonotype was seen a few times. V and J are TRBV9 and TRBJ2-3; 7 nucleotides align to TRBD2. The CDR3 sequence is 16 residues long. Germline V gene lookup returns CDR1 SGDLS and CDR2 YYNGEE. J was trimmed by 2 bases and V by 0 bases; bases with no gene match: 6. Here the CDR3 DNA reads TGTGCCAGCAGCGTAGAAGCAGCGGGACCCACAGATACGCAGTATTTT. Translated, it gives CASSVEAAGPTDTQYF. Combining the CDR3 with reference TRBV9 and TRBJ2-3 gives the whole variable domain DSGVTQTPKHLITATGQRVTLRCSPRSGDLSVYWYQQSLDQGLQFLIQYYNGEERAKGNILERFSAQQFPDLHSELNLSSLELGDSALYFCASSVEAAGPTDTQYFGPGTRLTVL.

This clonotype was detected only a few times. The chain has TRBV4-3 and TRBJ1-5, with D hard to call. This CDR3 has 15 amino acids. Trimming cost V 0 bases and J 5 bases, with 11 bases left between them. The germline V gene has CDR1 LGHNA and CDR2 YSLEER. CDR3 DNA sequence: TGCGCCAGCAGCCAAGAAAGGCAGCCTTATCAGCCCCAGCATTTT. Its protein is CASSQERQPYQPQHF.

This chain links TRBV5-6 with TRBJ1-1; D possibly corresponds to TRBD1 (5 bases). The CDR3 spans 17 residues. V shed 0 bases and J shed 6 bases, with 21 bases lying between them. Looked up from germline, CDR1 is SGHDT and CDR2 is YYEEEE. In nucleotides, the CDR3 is TGTGCCAGCAGCTTGGGGTCGTGGGGACGGGCTCGGGCTGAAGCTTTCTTT. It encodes CASSLGSWGRARAEAFF.

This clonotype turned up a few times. The CDR3 DNA sequence: TGTGCCAGCAGCCGACAGGGGCCCCTAACTAATGAAAAACTGTTTTTT. Translating gives CASSRQGPLTNEKLFF. The J gene is TRBJ1-4, the V gene TRBV7-2; 8 bases are shared with TRBD1. CDR1 is SGHTA, CDR2 FQGNSA, per germline. The CDR3 runs 16 residues. Trimming at V came to 5 bases and at J to 1 base, leaving 6 bases not matched to a gene.

CDR3 sequence reads: CSASQGTSSYEQYF. CDR3 DNA sequence: TGCAGTGCTAGTCAGGGGACTAGCTCCTACGAGCAGTACTTC. The gene calls are TRBV20-1 and TRBJ2-7, with 8 positions matching TRBD2. The CDR3 covers 14 residues. Germline V gene data show CDR1 as DFQATT and CDR2 as SNEGSKA (reference sequence). V gave up 3 bases and J gave up 0 bases; unmatched junction bases: 4.

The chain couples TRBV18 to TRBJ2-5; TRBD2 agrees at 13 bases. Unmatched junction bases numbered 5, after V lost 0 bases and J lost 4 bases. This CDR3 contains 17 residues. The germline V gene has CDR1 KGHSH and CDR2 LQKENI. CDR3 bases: TGTGCCAGCTCACCACCGAAGGGACTAGCGGGGCCAGAGACCCAGTACTTC. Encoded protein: CASSPPKGLAGPETQYF.

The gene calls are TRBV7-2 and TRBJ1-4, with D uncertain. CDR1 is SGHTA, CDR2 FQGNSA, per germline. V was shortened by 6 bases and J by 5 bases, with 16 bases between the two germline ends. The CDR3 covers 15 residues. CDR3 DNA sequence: TGTGCCAGCAGTCTAAACGGGTCAGGAAATGAAAAACTGTTTTTT. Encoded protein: CASSLNGSGNEKLFF.

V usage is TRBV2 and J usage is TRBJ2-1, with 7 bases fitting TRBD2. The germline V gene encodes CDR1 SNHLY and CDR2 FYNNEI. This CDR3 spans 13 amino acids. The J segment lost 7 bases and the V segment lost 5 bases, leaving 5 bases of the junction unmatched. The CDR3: CASSSVSGNEQFF. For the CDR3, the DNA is TGTGCCAGCAGTTCCGTTAGCGGGAATGAGCAGTTCTTC.

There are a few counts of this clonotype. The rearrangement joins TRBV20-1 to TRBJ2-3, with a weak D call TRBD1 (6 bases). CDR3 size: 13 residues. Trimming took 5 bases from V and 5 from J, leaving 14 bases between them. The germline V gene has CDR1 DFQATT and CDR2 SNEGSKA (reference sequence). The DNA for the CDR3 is TGCAGTGCTGGGCCCAGGGGAAGAGATACGCAGTATTTT. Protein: CSAGPRGRDTQYF.